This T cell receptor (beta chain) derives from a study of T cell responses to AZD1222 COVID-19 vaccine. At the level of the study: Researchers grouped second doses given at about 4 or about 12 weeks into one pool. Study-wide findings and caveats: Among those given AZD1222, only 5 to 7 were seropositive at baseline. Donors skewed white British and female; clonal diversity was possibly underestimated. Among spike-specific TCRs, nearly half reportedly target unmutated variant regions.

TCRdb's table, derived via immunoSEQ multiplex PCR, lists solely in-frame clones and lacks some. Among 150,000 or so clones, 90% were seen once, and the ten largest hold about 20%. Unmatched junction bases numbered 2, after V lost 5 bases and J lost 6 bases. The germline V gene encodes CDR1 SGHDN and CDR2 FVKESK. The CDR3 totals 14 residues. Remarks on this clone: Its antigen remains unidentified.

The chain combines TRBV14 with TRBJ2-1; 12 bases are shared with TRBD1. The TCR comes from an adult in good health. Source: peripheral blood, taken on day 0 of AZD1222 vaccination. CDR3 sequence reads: CASSGTGGRNEQFF. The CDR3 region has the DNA TGTGCCAGCAGCGGGACAGGGGGCCGCAATGAGCAGTTCTTC.